This T cell receptor beta chain was recorded in a study of beta chain features in type 1 diabetes. Study-wide findings and caveats: Type 1 diabetes patients showed a moderate but significant shortening of TCRB CDR3s in all four CD4+ subsets. Naive, central memory and regulatory TCRB repertoires appeared more similar among patients than healthy donors.

This clone has a handful of counts. Its specificity is not known. This CDR3 spans 14 amino acids. Germline CDR1 KGHSH, CDR2 LQKENI. V gave up 3 bases and J gave up 3 bases, with 12 bases separating them. Averaging around 120 mL, one heparinised blood draw came from each individual donor. Populations obtained by sorting all exceeded 95% purity. Every isolated RNA sample was fully reverse transcribed, so sequencing captured expressed TCRB transcripts. Generated by immunoSEQ multiplex PCR, the TCRdb table keeps only in-frame clones and is missing some. The sample lists about 400,000 clones, around 12% seen once, with less than 0.02% in the top ten.

V gene TRBV18 combines with J gene TRBJ2-7; D is possibly TRBD2 (6 bases). The TCR originated in a man between 18 and 35 years old in good health. The specimen was naive CD4+ T cells from blood. The CDR3 sequence: CASSPGRGDYEQYF. The CDR3 bases are TGTGCCAGCTCACCCGGGAGAGGGGACTACGAGCAGTACTTC.